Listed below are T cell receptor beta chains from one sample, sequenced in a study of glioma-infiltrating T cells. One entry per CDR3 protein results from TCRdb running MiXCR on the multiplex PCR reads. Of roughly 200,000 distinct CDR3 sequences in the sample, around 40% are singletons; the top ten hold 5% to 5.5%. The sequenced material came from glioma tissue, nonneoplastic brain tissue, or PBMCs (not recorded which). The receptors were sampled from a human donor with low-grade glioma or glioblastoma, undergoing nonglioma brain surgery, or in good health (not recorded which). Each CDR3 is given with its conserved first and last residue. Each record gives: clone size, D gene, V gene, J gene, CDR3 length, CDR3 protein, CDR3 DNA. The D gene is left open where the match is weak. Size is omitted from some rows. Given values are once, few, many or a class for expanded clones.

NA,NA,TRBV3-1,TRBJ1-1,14,CASSPDSLNTEALF,TGTGCCAGCAGCCCGGACAGCCTGAACACTGAAGCTCTCTTT
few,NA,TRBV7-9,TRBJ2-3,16,CASSMARQLSTDTQYF,TGTGCCAGCAGCATGGCCCGACAGCTCAGCACAGATACGCAGTATTTT
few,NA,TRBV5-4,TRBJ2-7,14,CASSFSPDRFEQYF,TGTGCCAGCAGCTTTTCCCCCGACAGATTCGAGCAGTACTTC
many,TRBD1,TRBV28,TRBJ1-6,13,CASSSTMTGLVHF,TGTGCCAGCAGTTCCACCATGACAGGGCTTGTTCACTTT
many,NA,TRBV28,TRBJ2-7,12,CASSALRYEQYF,TGTGCCAGCAGCGCCCTACGCTACGAGCAGTACTTC
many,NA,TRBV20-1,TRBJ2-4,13,CSARGDTKNIQYF,TGCAGTGCTAGGGGGGACACTAAAAACATTCAGTACTTC
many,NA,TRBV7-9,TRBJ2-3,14,CASSMGLPTDTQYF,TGTGCCAGCAGCATGGGACTTCCCACAGATACGCAGTATTTT
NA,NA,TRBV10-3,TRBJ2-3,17,CAISADRPGQRTDTQYF,TGTGCCATCAGTGCCGACCGTCCCGGACAGAGAACAGATACGCAGTATTTT
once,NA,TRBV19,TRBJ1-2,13,CASSQLGEYGYTF,TGTGCCAGTAGTCAGTTGGGGGAGTATGGCTACACCTTC
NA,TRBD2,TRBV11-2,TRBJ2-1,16,CASSSGGDLSYNEQFF,TGTGCCAGCAGCTCTGGGGGGGACCTCTCCTACAATGAGCAGTTCTTC
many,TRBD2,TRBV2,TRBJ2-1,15,CASSGLLAGANEQFF,TGTGCCAGCAGCGGATTACTAGCGGGAGCAAATGAGCAGTTCTTC
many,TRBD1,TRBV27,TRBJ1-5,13,CASSLTGNQPQHF,TGTGCCAGCAGTTTGACAGGGAATCAGCCCCAGCATTTT
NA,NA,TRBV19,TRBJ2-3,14,CASRNRQNTDTQYF,TGTGCCAGTAGGAACCGACAGAACACAGATACGCAGTATTTT
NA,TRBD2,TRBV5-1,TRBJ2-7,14,CASSRGLAVGEQYF,TGCGCCAGCAGCCGCGGACTAGCGGTGGGGGAGCAGTACTTC
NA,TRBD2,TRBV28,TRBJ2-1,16,CAGSPLLAGANNEQFF,TGTGCCGGCAGTCCCCTCCTAGCGGGAGCCAACAATGAGCAGTTCTTC
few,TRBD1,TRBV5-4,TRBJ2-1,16,CASSISRTGNRDEQFF,TGTGCCAGCAGCATAAGCCGGACAGGGAATCGGGATGAGCAGTTCTTC
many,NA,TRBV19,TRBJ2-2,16,CASSRRITANTGELFF,TGTGCCAGTAGTAGGAGAATAACAGCTAACACCGGGGAGCTGTTTTTT
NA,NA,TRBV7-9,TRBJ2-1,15,CASSPPGGSYNEQFF,TGTGCCAGCAGTCCTCCTGGCGGATCTTACAATGAGCAGTTCTTC
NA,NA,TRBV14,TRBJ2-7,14,CASSQETLFYEQYF,TGTGCCAGCAGCCAAGAGACTCTTTTTTACGAGCAGTACTTC
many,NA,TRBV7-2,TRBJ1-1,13,CASSGGSHTEAFF,TGTGCCTCATCGGGGGGTTCGCACACTGAAGCTTTCTTT
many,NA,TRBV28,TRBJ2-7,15,CASIPGGTPSYEQYF,TGTGCCAGCATCCCAGGCGGGACACCCTCCTACGAGCAGTACTTC
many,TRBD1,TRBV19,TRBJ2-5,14,CASGTTGAQETQYF,TGTGCCAGTGGAACGACAGGGGCCCAAGAGACCCAGTACTTC
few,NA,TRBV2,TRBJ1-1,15,CASSEMGPANTEAFF,TGTGCCAGCAGTGAAATGGGGCCGGCGAACACTGAAGCTTTCTTT
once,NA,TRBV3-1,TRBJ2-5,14,CASSQSEIYETQYF,TGTGCCAGCAGCCAGTCGGAGATTTACGAGACCCAGTACTTC
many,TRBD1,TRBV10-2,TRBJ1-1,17,CASSESSWTGGAGEAFF,TGCGCCAGCAGTGAGTCTTCTTGGACAGGGGGCGCGGGTGAAGCTTTCTTT
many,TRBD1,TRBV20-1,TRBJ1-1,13,CSARADRDTEAFF,TGCAGTGCACGAGCCGACAGGGACACTGAAGCTTTCTTT
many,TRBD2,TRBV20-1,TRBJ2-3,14,CSATTSGRADTQYF,TGCAGTGCTACAACTAGCGGGAGAGCAGATACGCAGTATTTT
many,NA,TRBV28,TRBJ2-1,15,CASSSLGGFYNEQFF,TGTGCCAGCAGTTCCCTAGGGGGGTTTTACAATGAGCAGTTCTTC
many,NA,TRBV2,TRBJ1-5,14,CASSEVYSNQPQHF,TGTGCCAGCAGTGAAGTTTATAGCAATCAGCCCCAGCATTTT
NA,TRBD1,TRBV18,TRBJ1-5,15,CASSPEQGRFQPQHF,TGTGCCAGCTCACCGGAACAGGGGAGATTTCAGCCCCAGCATTTT
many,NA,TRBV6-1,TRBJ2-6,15,CASTTLWSGANVLTF,TGTGCCAGCACCACCCTCTGGTCTGGGGCCAACGTCCTGACTTTC
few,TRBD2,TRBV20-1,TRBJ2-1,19,CSAVVRTGVVTGLLNEQFF,TGCAGTGCTGTCGTGCGTACCGGCGTTGTTACGGGACTACTCAATGAGCAGTTCTTC
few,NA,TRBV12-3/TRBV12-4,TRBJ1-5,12,CASRLGGEPQHF,TGTGCCAGCAGGCTCGGCGGAGAGCCCCAGCATTTT
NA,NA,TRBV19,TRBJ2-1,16,CASSIAYGTQYNEQFF,TGTGCCAGTAGTATAGCATACGGGACACAATACAATGAGCAGTTCTTC
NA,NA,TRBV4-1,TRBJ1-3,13,CASSQQGGNTIYF,TGCGCCAGCAGCCAACAGGGAGGGAACACCATATATTTT
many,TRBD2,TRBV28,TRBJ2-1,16,CASKPTSGSSYNEQFF,TGTGCCAGCAAACCGACTAGCGGGAGCTCCTACAATGAGCAGTTCTTC
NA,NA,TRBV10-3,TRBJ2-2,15,CATGRQGGSNGELFF,TGTGCCACCGGAAGACAGGGAGGTTCCAACGGGGAGCTGTTTTTT
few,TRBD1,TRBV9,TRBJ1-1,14,CASRGQGTNTEAFF,TGTGCCAGCAGGGGACAGGGGACGAACACTGAAGCTTTCTTT
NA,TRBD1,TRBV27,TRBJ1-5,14,CASSLTGGGKTQHF,TGTGCCAGCAGTTTGACAGGGGGAGGGAAGACCCAGCATTTT
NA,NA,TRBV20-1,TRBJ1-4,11,CSEGWNEKLFF,TGCAGTGAGGGATGGAATGAAAAACTATTTTTT
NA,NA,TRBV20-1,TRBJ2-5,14,CSARDGTAQDTQYF,TGCAGTGCTAGAGACGGGACGGCCCAAGATACCCAGTACTTC
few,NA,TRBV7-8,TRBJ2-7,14,CASSLEGRGGEQYF,TGTGCCAGCAGCTTAGAGGGCAGGGGGGGCGAGCAGTACTTC
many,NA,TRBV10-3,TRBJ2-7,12,CAISGTDYEQYF,TGTGCCATCAGTGGAACGGACTACGAGCAGTACTTC
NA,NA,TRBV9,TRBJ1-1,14,CASSPSTDNTEAFF,TGTGCCAGCAGCCCGAGTACAGACAACACTGAAGCTTTCTTT
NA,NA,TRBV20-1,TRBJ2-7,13,CSARVASGIERYF,NA
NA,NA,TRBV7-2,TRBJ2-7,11,CASSSAYDQYF,TGTGCCAGCAGCTCAGCCTACGATCAGTACTTC
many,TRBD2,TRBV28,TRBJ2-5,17,CASSRIGPGLAVRRDYF,TGTGCCAGCAGCCGAATTGGGCCGGGACTAGCGGTTAGGAGGGATTACTTC
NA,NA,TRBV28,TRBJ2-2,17,CASSLLGLQEGAGELFF,TGTGCCAGCAGTTTATTGGGACTACAAGAGGGGGCCGGGGAGCTGTTTTTT
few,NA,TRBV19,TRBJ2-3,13,CASSSQSTDTQYF,TGTGCCAGTAGTAGCCAGAGCACAGATACGCAGTATTTT
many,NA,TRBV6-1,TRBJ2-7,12,CASSATGYEQYF,TGTGCCAGCAGTGCAACAGGGTACGAGCAGTACTTC
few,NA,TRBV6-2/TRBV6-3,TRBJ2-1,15,CASSFGARLGNEQFF,TGTGCCAGCAGTTTCGGGGCTCGGCTGGGCAATGAGCAGTTCTTC
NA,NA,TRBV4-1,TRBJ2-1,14,CASSQEGLENEQFF,TGCGCCAGCAGCCAAGAGGGGCTAGAGAATGAGCAGTTCTTC
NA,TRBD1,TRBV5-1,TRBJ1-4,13,CASSRGQSEKLFF,TGCGCCAGCAGCAGGGGACAGTCTGAAAAACTGTTTTTT
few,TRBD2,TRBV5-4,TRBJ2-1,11,CASRLANEQFF,TGTGCCTCACGACTAGCGAATGAGCAGTTCTTC
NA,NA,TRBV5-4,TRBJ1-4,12,CASSLDGEKLFF,TGTGCCAGCAGCTTGGACGGGGAAAAACTGTTTTTT
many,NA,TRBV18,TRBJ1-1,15,CASSPEQGLNTEAFF,TGTGCCAGCTCACCCGAACAGGGACTGAACACTGAAGCTTTCTTT
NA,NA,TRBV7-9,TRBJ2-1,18,CASSLRSRISGRYNEQFF,TGTGCCAGCAGCTTACGTTCTAGAATATCGGGGAGATACAATGAGCAGTTCTTC